Shown below are 27 T cell receptor beta chains from a single sample sequenced in a study of T cells after yellow fever vaccination. One entry per CDR3 protein results from TCRdb running MiXCR on the 5' RACE reads. The sample has around 310,000 distinct CDR3 sequences, about 3.5% seen once. Sequenced material: PBMCs, taken on the day of the yellow fever booster vaccination. Receptors were obtained from a man younger than 35 who received the YFV17D yellow fever vaccine.

This clonotype was seen a few times. The chain uses TRBV5-4 and TRBJ2-7; D possibly corresponds to TRBD1 (5 bases). The germline V gene encodes CDR1 SGHNT and CDR2 YYREEE (reference sequence). V was clipped by 0 bases and J by 7 bases, with 11 bases between them. The CDR3 runs 13 residues. DNA of the CDR3: TGTGCCAGCAGCTTGGGGTCAGGGTATGAGCAGTACGTC. It specifies CASSLGSGYEQYV.

This clonotype has just a few counts. The V and J genes are TRBV18 and TRBJ2-3, with 7 positions matching TRBD1. The germline gives CDR1 KGHSH, CDR2 LQKENI. The CDR3 is 14 residues long. J gave up 4 bases and V 2 bases, and 3 bases lay outside the gene matches. CDR3 sequence reads: CASSPVDRADTQYF. As DNA, the CDR3 is TGTGCCAGCTCACCAGTCGACAGGGCAGATACGCAGTATTTT.

The chain is built from TRBV20-1 and TRBJ1-6; 7 bases line up with TRBD1. The CDR3 length is 14 residues. Germline values: CDR1 DFQATT, CDR2 SNEGSKA (reference sequence). J gave up 6 bases and V 4 bases, and 6 bases lay outside the gene matches. CDR3 sequence reads: CSATTGQLNSPLHF. As DNA, the CDR3 is TGCAGTGCTACTACGGGACAGCTTAATTCACCCCTCCACTTT.

The table lists this clonotype with a few counts. V is TRBV7-2 and J is TRBJ1-2; 7 bases fit TRBD1. J lost 7 bases, V lost 5 bases, and 19 bases had no gene match. The CDR3 totals 17 residues. CDR1 is SGHTA, CDR2 FQGNSA, per germline. CDR3 region: CASSHGNRGRGLGGYTF. The CDR3 nucleotides are TGTGCCAGCAGCCACGGCAACAGGGGAAGAGGGTTGGGTGGCTACACCTTC.

This clonotype was seen repeatedly, ten times or more. The V and J genes are TRBV10-3 and TRBJ2-2; D unclear. Germline V gene lookup returns CDR1 ENHRY and CDR2 SYGVKD. V gave up 0 bases and J gave up 8 bases, with 13 bases separating them. This CDR3 spans 15 amino acids. The CDR3 here is CAISESVHLGGELFF. CDR3 DNA sequence: TGTGCCATCAGTGAGTCAGTTCACCTCGGGGGGGAGCTGTTTTTT.

In its sample, this clonotype was seen a few times. V gene TRBV7-2 combines with J gene TRBJ2-2; unclear D gene. CDR1 is SGHTA, CDR2 FQGNSA, per germline. Trimming took off 1 base at V and 7 bases at J, with 13 bases between the two ends. The CDR3 spans 15 residues. The DNA of the CDR3 is TGTGCCAGCAGCTTAGGCCTAGTTTGGGGCGGGGAGCTGTTTTTT. Translated, it gives CASSLGLVWGGELFF.

This clonotype appeared many times. V is TRBV5-5 and J is TRBJ2-7; TRBD1 agrees at 10 bases. The CDR3 runs to 14 residues. The ends lost 1 base at V and 7 bases at J; junction bases unmatched: 5. The germline CDR1 and CDR2 sequences are SGHKS and YYEKEE (reference sequence). The CDR3 bases are TGTGCCAGCAGCTTGACGGGACAGGGGAAGGAGCAGTACTTC. It specifies CASSLTGQGKEQYF.

V is TRBV7-3 and J is TRBJ2-2, with TRBD2 as a possible D gene (5 bases). Between the trimmed V and J ends, which lost 5 bases and 5 bases, there was a span of 12 bases. This CDR3 is 14 amino acids long. Germline CDR1 reads SGHTA; CDR2 reads FQGTGA. CDR3 nucleotide sequence: TGTGCCAGCAGCCTTAACGGGGTTACCGGGGAGCTGTTTTTT. Encoded protein: CASSLNGVTGELFF.

This clonotype was recorded at least ten times. The V call is TRBV6-2 or TRBV6-3, the J call TRBJ2-7, with D hard to call. CDR3 size: 15 residues. Germline CDR1 MNHEY, CDR2 SVGEGT. Trimming stripped 0 bases from V and 1 base from J, with 10 bases between. CDR3 sequence reads: CASSYSTLRSYEQYV. DNA for the CDR3: TGTGCCAGCAGTTACTCGACTTTGAGATCCTACGAGCAGTACGTC.

This clonotype was recorded many times. V and J are TRBV7-2 and TRBJ2-7, with 8 bases aligning to TRBD1. The V gene's germline CDR1 is SGHTA and CDR2 FQGNSA. V gave up 1 base and J gave up 2 bases; unmatched junction bases: 4. CDR3 length: 15 amino acids. The CDR3 loop reads CASSLDTGGTYEQYV. The CDR3 nucleotides read TGTGCCAGCAGCTTAGATACAGGGGGTACCTACGAGCAGTACGTC.

This chain links TRBV24-1 with TRBJ2-1; 9 bases match TRBD1. After removal of 9 bases from V and 8 bases from J, the junction contained 16 bases not matched to a gene. The CDR3 covers 16 residues. CDR1 and CDR2 from the germline V gene are KGHDR and SFDVKD. CDR3 nucleotides: TGTGCCACCGGGGGGGGGTGGGACAGGGACGTTCATGAGCAGTTCTTC. Its protein product is CATGGGWDRDVHEQFF.

This clonotype was observed many times. This rearrangement joins TRBV5-1 to TRBJ2-1; a weak D match, TRBD2 (6 bases). This CDR3 has 16 amino acids. Germline CDR1 reads SGHRS; CDR2 reads YFSETQ. The V end was cut by 4 bases, the J end by 0 bases, with 14 bases between. CDR3 amino acids: CASSASRGLSYNEQFF. The CDR3, as DNA: TGCGCCAGCAGCGCCTCGCGGGGCCTCTCCTACAATGAGCAGTTCTTC.

V usage is TRBV6-5 and J usage is TRBJ1-6; D remains ambiguous. CDR1 is MNHEY, CDR2 SVGAGI, per germline. The length of the CDR3 is 15 residues. Trimming took 0 bases from V and 6 from J, leaving 9 bases between them. This chain's CDR3 is CASSYSSRGNSPLHF. CDR3 bases: TGTGCCAGCAGTTACTCCTCCCGGGGTAATTCACCCCTCCACTTT.

This clonotype was counted at least ten times. This chain uses TRBV7-2 with TRBJ1-5; no clear D gene. The germline gives CDR1 SGHTA, CDR2 FQGNSA. CDR3 length: 13 amino acids. Trimming shortened V by 5 bases and J by 0 bases, and 5 bases separated the two germline ends. DNA of the CDR3: TGTGCCAGCAGCCCCAATAGCAATCAGCCCCAGCATTTT. This encodes CASSPNSNQPQHF.

This clonotype was detected ten times or more. V usage is TRBV5-1 and J usage is TRBJ2-7; D is unclear. Germline-derived CDR1 and CDR2 are SGHRS and YFSETQ. Trimming pared 2 bases from V and 2 bases from J, leaving 8 bases between. The CDR3 has 13 residues. CDR3 bases: TGCGCCAGCAGCTTAAACCCAGCCTACGAGCAGTACTTC. This encodes CASSLNPAYEQYF.

This chain connects TRBV29-1 to TRBJ2-3, with 8 positions matching TRBD2. This CDR3 has 15 amino acids. The germline CDR1 and CDR2 sequences are SQVTM and ANQGSEA. J lost 2 bases, V lost 2 bases, and 6 bases had no gene match. CDR3 in DNA: TGCAGCGTTGAATCCGGGGGGGGGCCCACAGATACGCAGTATTTT. The encoded protein is CSVESGGGPTDTQYF.

This clonotype was counted many times. The chain links TRBV5-1 to TRBJ2-1; perhaps TRBD1 as D (6 bases). The germline V gene encodes CDR1 SGHRS and CDR2 YFSETQ. V dropped 7 bases and J dropped 6 bases, with 14 bases sitting between them. CDR3 length: 13 amino acids. The CDR3 is CASGGPRSNEQFF. CDR3 nucleotides: TGCGCCAGCGGGGGCCCAAGGTCCAATGAGCAGTTCTTC.

This clonotype was seen more than once but under ten times. The gene calls are TRBV6-2 or TRBV6-3 and TRBJ2-7; 8 bases map to TRBD1. J lost 5 bases, V lost 8 bases, and 11 bases had no gene match. The CDR3 runs 14 residues. Per germline, CDR1 MNHEY and CDR2 SVGEGT. CDR3 loop: CASDSRQGSDEQYF. In DNA, the CDR3 is TGTGCCAGCGACTCCCGACAGGGGTCGGACGAGCAGTACTTC.

This sequence joins TRBV20-1 and TRBJ2-1; D is tentatively TRBD1 or TRBD2 (6 bases each). The ends were cut back, 4 bases at V and 9 bases at J, with 13 bases in the middle. Germline CDR1 reads DFQATT; CDR2 reads SNEGSKA (reference sequence). The CDR3 is 12 residues long. The CDR3 loop reads CSANRGGSEQFF. The CDR3 coding sequence is TGCAGTGCTAACAGAGGGGGGAGTGAGCAGTTCTTC.

This clonotype was detected ten times or more. The V gene is TRBV7-2, the J gene TRBJ2-2; D could derive from TRBD1 or TRBD2 (5 bases each). The CDR3 runs to 16 residues. The V end was cut by 4 bases, the J end by 4 bases, with 16 bases between. Germline CDR1 reads SGHTA; CDR2 reads FQGNSA. The CDR3 nucleotides are TGTGCCAGCAGCTCCCGGGACGGGGCCGTCACCGGGGAGCTGTTTTTT. Translated: CASSSRDGAVTGELFF. Supplemented by reference TRBV7-2 and TRBJ2-2, the full variable domain reads GAGVSQSPSNKVTEKGKDVELRCDPISGHTALYWYRQSLGQGLEFLIYFQGNSAPDKSGLPSDRFSAERTGGSVSTLTIQRTQQEDSAVYLCASSSRDGAVTGELFFGEGSRLTVL.

This clonotype occurred many times. V usage is TRBV20-1 and J usage is TRBJ2-1; 14 nucleotides align to TRBD2. V was pared by 3 bases and J by 1 base, with 2 bases of the junction left unmatched. Per germline, CDR1 DFQATT and CDR2 SNEGSKA (reference sequence). CDR3 size: 16 residues. This CDR3 reads CSASRTSGGSYNEQFF. The CDR3 DNA reads TGCAGTGCTAGCAGGACTAGCGGGGGGTCCTACAATGAGCAGTTCTTC.

This chain links TRBV7-2 with TRBJ2-7, with D uncertain. V shed 5 bases and J shed 3 bases, with 11 bases lying between them. The germline CDR1 and CDR2 sequences are SGHTA and FQGNSA. This CDR3 is built from 13 residues. The CDR3 loop is CASSTTESYEQYF. As DNA, the CDR3 is TGTGCCAGCAGCACAACCGAGAGCTACGAGCAGTACTTC.

Ten or more counts support this clonotype. The V call is TRBV5-1, the J call TRBJ2-5, with D possibly matching TRBD1 (6 bases). Germline values: CDR1 SGHRS, CDR2 YFSETQ. This CDR3 is 15 amino acids long. V gave up 4 bases and J gave up 0 bases, with 13 bases separating them. The CDR3 here is CASSGTDRNQETQYF. CDR3 in DNA: TGCGCCAGCAGCGGAACCGACAGGAACCAAGAGACCCAGTACTTC.

This clonotype turned up a few times. The gene calls are TRBV7-3 and TRBJ2-5; 9 nucleotides match TRBD2. This CDR3 has 16 amino acids. J gave up 4 bases and V 0 bases, and 6 bases lay outside the gene matches. Germline-derived CDR1 and CDR2 are SGHTA and FQGTGA. CDR3 loop: CASSLTWLAGRETQYF. In nucleotides, the CDR3 is TGTGCCAGCAGCTTAACGTGGCTAGCGGGGAGAGAGACCCAGTACTTC.

The chain joins TRBV25-1 to TRBJ1-3; D is possibly TRBD1 (6 bases). The CDR3 extends over 17 amino acids. The germline V gene encodes CDR1 MGHDK and CDR2 SYGVNS. V lost 2 bases and J 3 bases, leaving 17 bases between the germline ends. The CDR3 loop is CASSEPPTGPFGNTIYF. CDR3 sequence (DNA): TGTGCCAGCAGTGAACCCCCGACAGGCCCCTTTGGAAACACCATATATTTT.

This clonotype was counted at least ten times. The rearrangement links TRBV10-3 to TRBJ2-7; TRBD2 is a possible D gene (6 bases). This CDR3 spans 11 amino acids. Per germline, CDR1 ENHRY and CDR2 SYGVKD. The V end lost 5 bases, the J end lost 12 bases, and 14 bases lay between the germline ends. CDR3 in amino acids: CAISTGTQLYF. In DNA, the CDR3 is TGTGCCATCAGTACCGGGACTCAACTGTACTTC.

This clonotype was counted ten times or more. This chain joins TRBV5-1 and TRBJ2-2; D is perhaps TRBD1 (5 bases). The germline CDR1 and CDR2 sequences are SGHRS and YFSETQ. This CDR3 spans 17 amino acids. V was trimmed by 1 base and J by 2 bases, leaving 15 bases between them. The CDR3 nucleotides are TGCGCCAGCAGCTTGCGCCAGGGCTACCAAAACACCGGGGAGCTGTTTTTT. Its protein product is CASSLRQGYQNTGELFF.